This TCR beta chain was captured in a study of blood T cell repertoires in COVID-19. Overall study context: Sample material is recorded as cDNA or gDNA derived from T cells, B-cell-depleted T cells, or PBMCs.

The CDR3 is 12 residues long. Trimming took off 4 bases at V and 8 bases at J, with 9 bases between the two ends. The germline V gene has CDR1 MDHEN and CDR2 SYDVKM. As processed by the authors: Nucleated cell number was recorded as an estimate derived from reference gene primer amplification. Clones were read by immunoSEQ multiplex PCR, and TCRdb kept only the in-frame ones, dropping some. That table supplies the V and J calls and clone size; D and trimming were determined from the DNA. The data show 35,000 to 50,000 clones, with 85% to 90% seen just once and about 3% held by the top ten. Sample: peripheral blood. The J gene is TRBJ2-1, the V gene TRBV28, with a possible D match to TRBD2 (6 bases). The TCR was taken from a man between 50 and 59 years old with active COVID-19. Written as DNA, the CDR3 is TGTGCCAGCAGTTCACTAGCCTATGAGCAGTTCTTC. This sequence encodes CASSSLAYEQFF.